This TCR beta chain was sequenced for a study of a mutant IDH1 vaccine in newly diagnosed glioma. The wider study: The first vaccination came 4-6 weeks after radiotherapy alone, or with temozolomide cycles. Study outcomes and limitations: Detectable vaccine-induced immune responses arose in around 92% of patients.

Time point here: week 11, during vaccination. The study gave 300 ug of mutant IDH1 20-mer peptide per vaccine dose, with topical imiquimod. V was trimmed by 5 bases and J by 7 bases, leaving 11 bases between them. The CDR3 consists of 13 residues. Germline lookup yields CDR1 LNHNV and CDR2 YYDKDF (reference sequence). This clone was counted a few times. The antigen is not known. TCRdb keeps only in-frame clones here, not all; method: immunoSEQ multiplex PCR. The table has 100,000 to 150,000 clones, 80% seen once. This clonotype was sampled from a man between 35 and 55 years old with glioma. The starting material was PBMCs, obtained from a glioma patient whose treatment included an IDH1 peptide vaccine. The chain is built from TRBV15 and TRBJ2-2; the D is unclear. CDR3: CATSPLLSGELFF. As DNA, the CDR3 is TGTGCCACCAGCCCCCTTCTAAGCGGGGAGCTGTTTTTT.